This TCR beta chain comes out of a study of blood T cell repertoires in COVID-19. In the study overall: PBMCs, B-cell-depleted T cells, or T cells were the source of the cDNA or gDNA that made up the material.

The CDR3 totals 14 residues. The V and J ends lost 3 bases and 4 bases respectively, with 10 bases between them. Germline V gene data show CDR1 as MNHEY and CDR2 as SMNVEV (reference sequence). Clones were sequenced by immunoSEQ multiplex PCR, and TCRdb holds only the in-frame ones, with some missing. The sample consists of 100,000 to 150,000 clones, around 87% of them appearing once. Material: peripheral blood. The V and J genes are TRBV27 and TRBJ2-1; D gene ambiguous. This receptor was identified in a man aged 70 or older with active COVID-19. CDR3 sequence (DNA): TGTGCCAGCAGTTTGGCAGGCGAGTACAATGAGCAGTTCTTC. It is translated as CASSLAGEYNEQFF.